This T cell receptor beta chain was recorded in a study of blood T cell repertoires in COVID-19 (dated by TCRdb to 2020 to 2022). Background for the entire study: The collaborator samples originated in the United States, Italy and Spain and spanned the acute and convalescent phases of COVID-19. The material from the prospective study consisted of cDNA or gDNA derived from T cells, B-cell-depleted T cells, or PBMCs. The dataset comprised deeply sampled blood TCRbeta repertoires from subjects exposed to, actively infected with, or recovered from COVID-19. A freely available public database, intended as a resource for researchers studying the immune response to SARS-CoV-2, is where the repertoires were released. Samples came from the ongoing ImmuneRACE study (first 160 participants) plus 1,254 subjects from 6 global collaborators. A de-identified subject ID, COVID-19 status, age in years and sex were almost always included in the sample metadata. Where available, HLA class I and class II types were taken from metadata supplied by the sample provider and were not determined by assay-based typing. Paper-wide results and their limitations: Clinical and demographic metadata were provided uncurated, with the amount varying by source and participant.

Samples from volunteer blood donors who had recovered from COVID-19 were contributed by a second Seattle source. Each collaborating institution followed its own protocols to collect whole blood in K2EDTA tubes. For TCRbeta analysis, collaborators shipped samples as frozen whole blood, isolated PBMCs, or DNA extracted from either of those sample types. The CDR3 has 13 amino acids, counting the end cysteine and phenylalanine. Kept here is only the CDR3 DNA, which spans 39 bases and is read in frame from base 1. The germline V gene (reference sequence) provides CDR1 LNHDA and CDR2 SQIVND. V loses 4 bases at its end and J loses 11 bases; junction bases beyond the gene matches: 9. TCRbeta CDR3 regions were amplified from genomic DNA using the immunoSEQ Assay, a bias-controlled multiplex PCR. The paper's processing steps were these. Within the assay, amplification of reference gene primers was used to estimate how many nucleated cells each sample contained. Sequence reads were collapsed and filtered to measure the absolute abundance of every unique TCRbeta CDR3 rearrangement. For each sample, productive Simpson clonality was calculated as the square root of Simpson's diversity index across productive rearrangements. TCRdb stores this immuneACCESS table with in-frame sequences only. Part of the clones is absent; in the studies checked, under half of the shortfall reflects unresolved V genes, and no reason is known for the rest. That table furnishes V, J and clone size, whereas the DNA furnished D and trimming. The sample data list roughly 200,000 clones, and around 87% of these were observed just once. The leading ten clones occupy approximately 6.2% of the sample.

This clone was counted a single time. Its antigen target is currently unknown. Base qualities were left out, and no much larger clone turns up one base away. The sequence joins TRBV19 to TRBJ2-3; a stretch of 7 junction bases matches TRBD2. Input material: peripheral blood. This sequence was found in a man aged 60 to 75 who had recovered from COVID-19. For the CDR3, the sequence is CASSTEAGSKQYF. The bases read TGTGCCAGTAGTACCGAAGCGGGAAGTAAGCAGTATTTT.